This T cell receptor beta chain was recorded in a study of identifying expanded T cells in peripheral blood. Healthy donors had no documented immune events, such as infections, while sampled. Concerning this clone: Its target is not known.

Sequencing used immunoSEQ multiplex PCR; TCRdb keeps in-frame clones, though not all of them. The profile covers some 75,000 clones, with 90% appearing a single time and over 2.5% taken by the ten largest. Study findings and constraints: Technical replicates showed around 1.3 changed clones; around 2 weeks around 15; four weeks 19. Roughly two-week clone count variance significantly increased as total template count grew.

The sequence derives from a person aged 18 to 69 in good health. Sequenced sample: blood.

The CDR3 reads CASSQDCSPLLVTYEQYF. The CDR3 DNA sequence: TGCGCCAGCAGCCAGGATTGCTCCCCGCTGCTAGTTACCTACGAGCAGTACTTC. The chain joins TRBV4-3 to TRBJ2-7; D is ambiguous. This CDR3 comprises 18 residues. The germline V gene encodes CDR1 LGHNA and CDR2 YSLEER. The V end lost 3 bases, the J end lost 2 bases, and 23 bases lay between the germline ends.